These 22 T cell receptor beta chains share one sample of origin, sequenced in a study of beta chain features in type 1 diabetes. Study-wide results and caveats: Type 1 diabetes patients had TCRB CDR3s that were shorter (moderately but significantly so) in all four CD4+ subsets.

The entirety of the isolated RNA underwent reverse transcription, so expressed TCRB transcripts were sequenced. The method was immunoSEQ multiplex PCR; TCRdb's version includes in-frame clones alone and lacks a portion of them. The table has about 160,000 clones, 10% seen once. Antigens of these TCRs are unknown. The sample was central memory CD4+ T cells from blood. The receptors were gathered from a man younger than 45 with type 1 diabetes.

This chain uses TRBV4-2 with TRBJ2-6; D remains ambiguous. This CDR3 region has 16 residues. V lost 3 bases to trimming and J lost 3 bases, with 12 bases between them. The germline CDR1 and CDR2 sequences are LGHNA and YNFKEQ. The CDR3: CASSQETVLGANVLTF. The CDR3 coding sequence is TGTGCCAGCAGCCAGGAAACAGTGCTTGGGGCCAACGTCCTGACTTTC.

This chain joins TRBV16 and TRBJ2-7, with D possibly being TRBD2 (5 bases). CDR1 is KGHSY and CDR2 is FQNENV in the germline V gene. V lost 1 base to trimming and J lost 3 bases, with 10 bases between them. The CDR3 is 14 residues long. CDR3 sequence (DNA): TGTGCCAGCAGCCAATTACGGGAAAGCTACGAGCAGTACTTC. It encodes CASSQLRESYEQYF. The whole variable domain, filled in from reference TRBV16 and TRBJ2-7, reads GEEVAQTPKHLVRGEGQKAKLYCAPIKGHSYVFWYQQVLKNEFKFLISFQNENVFDETGMPKERFSAKCLPNSPCSLEIQATKLEDSAVYFCASSQLRESYEQYFGPGTRLTVT.

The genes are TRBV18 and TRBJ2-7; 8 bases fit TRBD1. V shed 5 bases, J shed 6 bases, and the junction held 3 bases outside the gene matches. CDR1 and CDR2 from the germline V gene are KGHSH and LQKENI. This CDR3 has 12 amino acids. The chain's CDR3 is CASSLDRVEQYF. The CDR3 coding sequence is TGTGCCAGCTCATTGGACAGGGTCGAGCAGTACTTC.

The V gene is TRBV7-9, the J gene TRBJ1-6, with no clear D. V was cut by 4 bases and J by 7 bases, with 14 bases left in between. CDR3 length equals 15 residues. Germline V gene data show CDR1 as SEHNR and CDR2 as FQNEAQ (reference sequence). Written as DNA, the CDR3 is TGTGCCAGCAGCTGGGGAGGTGCACGGAATTCACCCCTCCACTTT. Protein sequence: CASSWGGARNSPLHF.

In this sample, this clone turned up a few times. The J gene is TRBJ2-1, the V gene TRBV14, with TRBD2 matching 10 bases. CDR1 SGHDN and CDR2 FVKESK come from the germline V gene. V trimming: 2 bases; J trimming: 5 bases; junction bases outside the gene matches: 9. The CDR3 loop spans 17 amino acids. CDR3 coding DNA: TGTGCCAGCAGCCAACTTTCTGGACTAGCGGCCAACAATGAGCAGTTCTTC. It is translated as CASSQLSGLAANNEQFF.

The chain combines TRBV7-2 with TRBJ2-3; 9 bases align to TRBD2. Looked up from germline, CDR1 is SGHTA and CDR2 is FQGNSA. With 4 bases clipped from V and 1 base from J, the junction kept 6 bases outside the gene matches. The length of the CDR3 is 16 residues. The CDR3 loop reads CASSSRGGRGTDTQYF. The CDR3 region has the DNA TGTGCCAGCAGCTCCCGTGGCGGGAGGGGCACAGATACGCAGTATTTT.

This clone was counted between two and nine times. CDR3 sequence: CASSFTGGHNEQFF. The CDR3, as DNA: TGTGCCAGCAGCTTCACGGGAGGACACAATGAGCAGTTCTTC. The chain is built from TRBV7-3 and TRBJ2-1; 7 bases fit TRBD2. The CDR3 has 14 amino acids. The V segment lost 3 bases and the J segment 5 bases; nucleotides outside the gene matches: 4. CDR1 and CDR2 (germline): SGHTA, FQGTGA.

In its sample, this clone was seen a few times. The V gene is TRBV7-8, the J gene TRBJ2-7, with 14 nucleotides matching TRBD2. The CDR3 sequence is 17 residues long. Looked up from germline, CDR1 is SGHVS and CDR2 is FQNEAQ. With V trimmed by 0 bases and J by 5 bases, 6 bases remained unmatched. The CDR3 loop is CASSLARTSGRRDEQYF. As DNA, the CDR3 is TGTGCCAGCAGCTTAGCCCGGACTAGCGGGAGGAGGGACGAGCAGTACTTC.

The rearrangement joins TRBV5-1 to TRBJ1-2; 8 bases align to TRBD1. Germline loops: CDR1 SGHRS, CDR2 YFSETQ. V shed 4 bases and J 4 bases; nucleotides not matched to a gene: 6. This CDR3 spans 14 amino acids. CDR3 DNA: TGCGCCAGCAGCCCCGGACAGGGCCCCTATGGCTACACCTTC. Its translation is CASSPGQGPYGYTF.

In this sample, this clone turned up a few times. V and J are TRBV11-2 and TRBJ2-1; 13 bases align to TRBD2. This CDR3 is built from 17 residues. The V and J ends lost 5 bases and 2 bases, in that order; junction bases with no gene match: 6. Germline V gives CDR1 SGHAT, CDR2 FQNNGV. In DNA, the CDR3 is TGTGCCAGCAGCGTCAGGACTAGCGGGAGCACCTACAATGAGCAGTTCTTC. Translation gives CASSVRTSGSTYNEQFF.

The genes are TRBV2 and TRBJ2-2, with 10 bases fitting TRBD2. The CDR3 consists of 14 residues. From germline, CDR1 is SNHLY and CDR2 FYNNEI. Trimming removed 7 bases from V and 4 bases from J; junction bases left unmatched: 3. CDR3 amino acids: CASKQREGTGELFF. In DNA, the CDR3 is TGTGCCAGCAAGCAGCGGGAGGGCACCGGGGAGCTGTTTTTT.

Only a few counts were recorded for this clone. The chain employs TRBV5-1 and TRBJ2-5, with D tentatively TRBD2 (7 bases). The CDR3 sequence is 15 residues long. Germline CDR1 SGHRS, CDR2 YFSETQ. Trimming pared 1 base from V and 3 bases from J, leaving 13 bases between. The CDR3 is CASSLSQGGEETQYF. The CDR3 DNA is TGCGCCAGCAGCTTGTCACAGGGAGGGGAAGAGACCCAGTACTTC.

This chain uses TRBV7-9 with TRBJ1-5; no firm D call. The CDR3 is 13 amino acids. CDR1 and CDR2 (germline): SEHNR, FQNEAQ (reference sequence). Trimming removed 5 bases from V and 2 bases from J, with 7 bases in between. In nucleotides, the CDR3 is TGTGCCAGCAGCCCGTTCGGCAATCAGCCCCAGCATTTT. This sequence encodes CASSPFGNQPQHF.

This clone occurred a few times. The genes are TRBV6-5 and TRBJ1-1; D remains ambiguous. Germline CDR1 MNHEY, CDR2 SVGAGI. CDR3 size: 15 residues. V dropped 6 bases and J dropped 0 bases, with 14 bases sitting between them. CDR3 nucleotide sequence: TGTGCCAGCAGCTCCCCCTTAAACATGAACACTGAAGCTTTCTTT. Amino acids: CASSSPLNMNTEAFF.

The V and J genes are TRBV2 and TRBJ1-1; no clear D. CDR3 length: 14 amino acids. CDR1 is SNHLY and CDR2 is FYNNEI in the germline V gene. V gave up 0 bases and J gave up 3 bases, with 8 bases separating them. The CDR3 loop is CASSEALRYTEAFF. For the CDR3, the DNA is TGTGCCAGCAGTGAAGCGCTCCGGTACACTGAAGCTTTCTTT. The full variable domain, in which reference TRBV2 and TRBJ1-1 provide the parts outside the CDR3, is EPEVTQTPSHQVTQMGQEVILRCVPISNHLYFYWYRQILGQKVEFLVSFYNNEISEKSEIFDDQFSVERPDGSNFTLKIRSTKLEDSAMYFCASSEALRYTEAFFGQGTRLTVV.

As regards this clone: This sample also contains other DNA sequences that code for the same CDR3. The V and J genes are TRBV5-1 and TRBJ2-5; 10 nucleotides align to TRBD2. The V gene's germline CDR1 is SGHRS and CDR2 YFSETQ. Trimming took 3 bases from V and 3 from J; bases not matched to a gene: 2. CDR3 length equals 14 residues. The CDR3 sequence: CASSSTSGEETQYF. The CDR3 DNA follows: TGCGCCAGCAGCTCCACTAGCGGGGAAGAGACCCAGTACTTC.

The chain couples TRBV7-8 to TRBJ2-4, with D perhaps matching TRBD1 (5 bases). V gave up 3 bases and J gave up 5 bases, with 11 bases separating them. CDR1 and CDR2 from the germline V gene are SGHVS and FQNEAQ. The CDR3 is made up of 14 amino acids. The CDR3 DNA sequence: TGTGCCAGCAGCTTGGAGACACAGGAAAACATTCAGTACTTC. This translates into CASSLETQENIQYF.

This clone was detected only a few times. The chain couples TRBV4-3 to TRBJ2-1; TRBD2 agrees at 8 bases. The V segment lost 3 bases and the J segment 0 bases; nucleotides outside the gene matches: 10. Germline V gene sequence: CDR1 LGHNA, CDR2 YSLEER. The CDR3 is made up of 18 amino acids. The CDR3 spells CASSQVTSGRSSYNEQFF. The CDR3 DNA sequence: TGCGCCAGCAGCCAGGTTACTAGCGGAAGAAGCTCCTACAATGAGCAGTTCTTC.

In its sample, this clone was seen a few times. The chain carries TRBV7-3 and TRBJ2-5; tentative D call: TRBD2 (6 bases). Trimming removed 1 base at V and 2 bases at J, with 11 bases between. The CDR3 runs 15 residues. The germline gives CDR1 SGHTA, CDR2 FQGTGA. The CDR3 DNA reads TGTGCCAGCAGCTTAAGTGCGGGGCCGCAAGAGACCCAGTACTTC. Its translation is CASSLSAGPQETQYF.

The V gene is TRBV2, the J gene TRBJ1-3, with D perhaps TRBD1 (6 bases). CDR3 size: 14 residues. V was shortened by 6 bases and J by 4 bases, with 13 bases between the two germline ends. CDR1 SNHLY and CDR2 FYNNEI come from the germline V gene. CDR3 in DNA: TGTGCCAGCAGACCCTCAACAGGGGGAAACACCATATATTTT. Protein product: CASRPSTGGNTIYF.

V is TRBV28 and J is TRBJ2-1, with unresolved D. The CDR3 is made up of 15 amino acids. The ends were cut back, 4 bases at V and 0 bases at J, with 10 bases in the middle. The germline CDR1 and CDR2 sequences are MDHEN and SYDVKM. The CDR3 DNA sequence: TGTGCCAGCAGTTGGGCTGCCTACTCCTACAATGAGCAGTTCTTC. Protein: CASSWAAYSYNEQFF.

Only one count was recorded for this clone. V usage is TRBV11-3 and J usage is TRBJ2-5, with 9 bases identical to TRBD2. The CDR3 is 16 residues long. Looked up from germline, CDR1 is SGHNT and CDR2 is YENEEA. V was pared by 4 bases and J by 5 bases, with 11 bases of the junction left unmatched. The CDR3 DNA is TGTGCCAGCAGCTCCAGCGGGAGGCCCGCGGGGGAGACCCAGTACTTC. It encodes CASSSSGRPAGETQYF.